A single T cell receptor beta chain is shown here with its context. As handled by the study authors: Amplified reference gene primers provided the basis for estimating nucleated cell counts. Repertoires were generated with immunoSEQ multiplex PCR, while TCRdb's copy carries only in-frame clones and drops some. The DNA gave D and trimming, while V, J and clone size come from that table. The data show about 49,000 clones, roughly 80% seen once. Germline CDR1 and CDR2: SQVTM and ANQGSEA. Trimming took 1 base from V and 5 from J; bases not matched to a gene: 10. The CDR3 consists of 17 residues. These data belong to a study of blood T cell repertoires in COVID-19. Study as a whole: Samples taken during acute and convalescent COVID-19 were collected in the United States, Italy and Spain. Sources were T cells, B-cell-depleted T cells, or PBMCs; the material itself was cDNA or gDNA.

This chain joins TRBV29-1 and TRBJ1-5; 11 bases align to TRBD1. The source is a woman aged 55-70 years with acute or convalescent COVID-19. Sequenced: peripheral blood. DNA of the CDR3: TGCAGCGTTGAAGGATCCGGACAGGGGGCCAATCATCAGCCCCAGCATTTT. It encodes CSVEGSGQGANHQPQHF.